The next 10 T cell receptor beta chains were all read from a single sample in a study of blood T cell repertoires in COVID-19. The assay was immunoSEQ multiplex PCR, and TCRdb's table has in-frame clones only and misses some. The sample has 15,000 to 20,000 clones, approximately 86% seen once; the top ten hold 2.7%. The sample taken for sequencing was peripheral blood. Receptors were obtained from a human donor in a cohort sampled during active COVID-19.

The chain combines TRBV5-1 with TRBJ2-2; D is uncertain. Between the trimmed V and J ends, which lost 0 bases and 3 bases, there was a span of 6 bases. The CDR3 extends over 14 amino acids. Germline values: CDR1 SGHRS, CDR2 YFSETQ. The CDR3 protein is CASSLDPDTGELFF. CDR3 bases: TGCGCCAGCAGCTTGGATCCGGACACCGGGGAGCTGTTTTTT.

A single count supports this clone. This chain uses TRBV5-4 with TRBJ1-3; 7 bases map to TRBD1. V lost 2 bases, J lost 0 bases, and 8 bases stayed unmatched. The CDR3 is 17 amino acids. Germline loops: CDR1 SGHNT, CDR2 YYREEE (reference sequence). CDR3 residues: CASSFKTGKLSGNTIYF. DNA of the CDR3: TGTGCCAGCAGCTTTAAGACAGGGAAACTCTCTGGAAACACCATATATTTT.

The V and J genes are TRBV5-3 and TRBJ2-7; 12 bases map to TRBD1. TRBV5-3 is identified as an open reading frame with a role that is uncertain. The CDR3 is 14 amino acids. V shed 4 bases, J shed 5 bases, and the junction held 4 bases outside the gene matches. The CDR3 DNA sequence: TGTGCCAGAAGCGAGGGACAGGGGGCCAACGAGCAGTACTTC. Protein: CARSEGQGANEQYF.

The chain links TRBV11-2 to TRBJ2-3; 8 bases align to TRBD2. V shed 5 bases, J shed 3 bases, and the junction held 10 bases outside the gene matches. Looked up from germline, CDR1 is SGHAT and CDR2 is FQNNGV. This CDR3 has 16 amino acids. The CDR3 sequence: CASSPRLGGGTDTQYF. CDR3 bases: TGTGCCAGCAGCCCACGATTAGGCGGGGGGACAGATACGCAGTATTTT.

This chain joins TRBV6-4 and TRBJ2-5; 8 nucleotides line up with TRBD1. This CDR3 contains 15 residues. Germline V gene lookup returns CDR1 MRHNA and CDR2 SNTAGT. Trimming removed 2 bases from V and 5 bases from J; junction bases left unmatched: 7. The chain's CDR3 is CASSDDRGEEETQYF. The CDR3 bases are TGTGCCAGCAGTGACGACAGGGGCGAGGAGGAGACCCAGTACTTC.

The chain employs TRBV9 and TRBJ1-4, with D possibly matching TRBD1 (6 bases). The CDR3 totals 15 residues. Per germline, CDR1 SGDLS and CDR2 YYNGEE. V lost 2 bases, J lost 3 bases, and 11 bases lay in between. CDR3 protein: CASSVQGIANEKLFF. The CDR3 coding sequence is TGTGCCAGCAGCGTGCAGGGGATTGCTAATGAAAAACTGTTTTTT.

This clone was observed a single time. V is TRBV18 and J is TRBJ2-7; 7 nucleotides line up with TRBD1. The V segment lost 4 bases and the J segment 0 bases; nucleotides outside the gene matches: 3. Germline-derived CDR1 and CDR2 are KGHSH and LQKENI. This CDR3 is 14 amino acids long. The CDR3 bases are TGTGCCAGCTCACGGTCAGGGGGCTCCTACGAGCAGTACTTC. The encoded protein is CASSRSGGSYEQYF. The full variable domain, rest sourced from reference TRBV18 and TRBJ2-7, is NAGVMQNPRHLVRRRGQEARLRCSPMKGHSHVYWYRQLPEEGLKFMVYLQKENIIDESGMPKERFSAEFPKEGPSILRIQQVVRGDSAAYFCASSRSGGSYEQYFGPGTRLTVT.

V and J are TRBV5-1 and TRBJ2-1, with 10 bases lining up with TRBD2. This CDR3 comprises 14 residues. V dropped 0 bases and J dropped 8; count of bases not matched to a gene: 2. Germline-derived CDR1 and CDR2 are SGHRS and YFSETQ. The CDR3 loop is CASSLEAGGDEQFF. CDR3 DNA: TGCGCCAGCAGCTTGGAAGCGGGAGGGGATGAGCAGTTCTTC.

The chain links TRBV6-6 to TRBJ1-6; 7 bases are a match to TRBD1. Germline CDR1 reads MNHNY; CDR2 reads SVGAGI (reference sequence). The trim removed 6 bases at V and 7 bases at J, leaving 9 bases unmatched. This CDR3 spans 15 amino acids. The CDR3 bases are TGTGCCAGCAGGCAGGGGGTAGTAAAAAATTCACCCCTCCACTTT. Translating gives CASRQGVVKNSPLHF.

The chain uses TRBV3-1 (or the pseudogene TRBV3-2) and TRBJ2-3; D might be TRBD2 (6 bases). This CDR3 is 15 amino acids long. Germline V gene data show CDR1 as LGHDT and CDR2 as YNNKEL (reference sequence). V was cut by 5 bases and J by 5 bases, with 17 bases left in between. In DNA, the CDR3 is TGTGCCAGCAGCAAGGGGCGGGGAAGAGGAGATACGCAGTATTTT. It is translated as CASSKGRGRGDTQYF.